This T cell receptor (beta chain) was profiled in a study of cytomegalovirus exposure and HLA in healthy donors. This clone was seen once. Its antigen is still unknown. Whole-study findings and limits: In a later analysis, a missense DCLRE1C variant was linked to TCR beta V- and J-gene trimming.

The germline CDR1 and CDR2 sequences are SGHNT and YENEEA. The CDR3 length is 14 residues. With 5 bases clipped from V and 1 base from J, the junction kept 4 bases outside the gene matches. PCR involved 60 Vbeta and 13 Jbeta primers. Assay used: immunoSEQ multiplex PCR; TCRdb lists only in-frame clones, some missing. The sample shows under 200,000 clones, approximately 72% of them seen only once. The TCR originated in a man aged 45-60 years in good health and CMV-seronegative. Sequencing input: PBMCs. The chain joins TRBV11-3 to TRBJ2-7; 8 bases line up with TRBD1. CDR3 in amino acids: CASSPRQGSYEQYF. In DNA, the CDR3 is TGTGCCAGCAGCCCCCGACAGGGGTCCTACGAGCAGTACTTC.